Described below is a single T cell receptor (beta chain) sequence and its context. These data are taken from a study of cytomegalovirus exposure and HLA in healthy donors. Profiling relied on immunoSEQ multiplex PCR, and the TCRdb table lists in-frame clones only, not all of them. Of some 150,000 clones in the sample, roughly 89% are singletons; the top ten hold 4.5%. Germline V gene data show CDR1 as MNHEY and CDR2 as SMNVEV (reference sequence). CDR3 length equals 13 residues. Trimming took 2 bases from V and 5 from J, leaving 7 bases between them. The sample was PBMCs. The chain couples TRBV27 to TRBJ2-1; D call uncertain. The origin of this receptor is a man younger than 30 in good health and CMV-seropositive. CDR3 protein: CASSLLHNNEQFF. CDR3 coding DNA: TGTGCCAGCAGTTTACTCCACAACAATGAGCAGTTCTTC.